This T cell receptor (beta chain) was profiled in a study of response to subunit inactivated influenza vaccine. Overall study results and limits: Authors proposed each seasonal influenza vaccination draws in few new T cells.

The CDR3 totals 14 residues. Germline V lookup: CDR1 SGHDN, CDR2 FVKESK. Trimming pared 4 bases from V and 0 bases from J, leaving 9 bases between. Using its own MiXCR run on the RT-PCR reads, TCRdb lists one record per CDR3 protein. The data hold approximately 700,000 distinct CDR3 sequences, with 15% to 19% observed a single time. In regard to this clonotype: Antigen: not known.

This receptor was taken from a man aged 45-65 years who received an inactivated influenza vaccine. This chain links TRBV14 with TRBJ1-2; D ambiguous. The specimen comprised PBMCs from blood, sampled 11 to 12 days after vaccination. CDR3 amino acids: CASSLDTSNYGYTF. In nucleotides, the CDR3 is TGTGCCAGCAGCCTGGATACATCTAACTATGGCTACACCTTC. Full variable domain (remainder filled in from reference TRBV14 and TRBJ1-2): EAGVTQFPSHSVIEKGQTVTLRCDPISGHDNLYWYRRVMGKEIKFLLHFVKESKQDESGMPNNRFLAERTGGTYSTLKVQPAELEDSGVYFCASSLDTSNYGYTFGSGTRLTVV.